This T cell receptor (beta chain) was recorded in a study of blood T cell repertoires in COVID-19. Study context: Sites across the United States, Italy and Spain contributed samples from acute and convalescent COVID-19. Sources were T cells, B-cell-depleted T cells, or PBMCs; the material itself was cDNA or gDNA.

Germline lookup yields CDR1 SEHNR and CDR2 FQNEAQ (reference sequence). The CDR3 loop spans 12 amino acids. Trimming removed 10 bases at V and 1 base at J, with 10 bases between. Study processing details: Quantification of nucleated cells was approximated via reference gene primer amplification. Method: immunoSEQ multiplex PCR; TCRdb's copy keeps in-frame clones and lacks some. The DNA gave D and trimming, while V, J and clone size come from that table. Altogether around 180,000 clones are present, about 87% being singletons, with the ten largest covering about 3.9%. This receptor was taken from a woman aged 25 to 45 with acute or convalescent COVID-19. The material sequenced was peripheral blood. V and J are TRBV7-9 and TRBJ1-2; D remains ambiguous. CDR3 DNA: TGTGCCACAGAATCCAATAACTATGGCTACACCTTC. Its translation: CATESNNYGYTF.